This T cell receptor beta chain was profiled in a study of cytomegalovirus exposure and HLA in healthy donors. This clone has only one observation. The PCR ran on 60 Vbeta and 13 Jbeta primers. Assay used: immunoSEQ multiplex PCR; TCRdb lists only in-frame clones, some missing. The sample gives a few hundred thousand clones, around 81% of which show up once; 8% is in the top ten. V gave up 3 bases and J gave up 6 bases; unmatched junction bases: 5. Looked up from germline, CDR1 is SNHLY and CDR2 is FYNNEI. The CDR3 runs to 15 residues. The specimen was PBMCs. This rearrangement joins TRBV2 to TRBJ2-7; 13 nucleotides match TRBD2. The source of this sequence is a woman aged 55-69 years in good health and CMV-seropositive. The CDR3 spells CASSDRLAGGREQYF. The CDR3 DNA reads as TGTGCCAGCAGTGATCGACTAGCGGGAGGTCGCGAGCAGTACTTC. Full variable domain (outside the CDR3, taken from reference TRBV2 and TRBJ2-7): EPEVTQTPSHQVTQMGQEVILRCVPISNHLYFYWYRQILGQKVEFLVSFYNNEISEKSEIFDDQFSVERPDGSNFTLKIRSTKLEDSAMYFCASSDRLAGGREQYFGPGTRLTVT.